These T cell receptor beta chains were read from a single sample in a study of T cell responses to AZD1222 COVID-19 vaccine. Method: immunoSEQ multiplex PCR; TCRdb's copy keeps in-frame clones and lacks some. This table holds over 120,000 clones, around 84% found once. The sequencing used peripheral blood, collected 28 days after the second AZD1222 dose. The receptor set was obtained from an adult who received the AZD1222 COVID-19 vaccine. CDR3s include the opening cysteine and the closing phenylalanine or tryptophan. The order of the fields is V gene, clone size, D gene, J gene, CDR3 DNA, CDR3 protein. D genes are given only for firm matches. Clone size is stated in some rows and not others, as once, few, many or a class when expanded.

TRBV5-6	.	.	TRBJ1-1	TGTGCCAGCGGACGACAGGTGAACACTGAAGCTTTCTTT	CASGRQVNTEAFF
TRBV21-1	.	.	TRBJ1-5	TGTGCCAGCACCTATTTTCGACGGGATGGAGCGCCCCAGCATTTT	CASTYFRRDGAPQHF
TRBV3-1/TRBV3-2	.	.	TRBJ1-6	TGTGCCAGCAGCCAACAAAATGGGGTCAACCACTTT	CASSQQNGVNHF
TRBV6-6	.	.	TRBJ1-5	TGTGCCAGCATTCCCGAGGCCGCTCAGCCCCAGCATTTT	CASIPEAAQPQHF
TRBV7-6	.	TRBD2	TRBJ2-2	TGTGCCAGCAGCCCTCGGACAGCGGGAGGGCCCACCGGGGAGCTGTTTTTT	CASSPRTAGGPTGELFF
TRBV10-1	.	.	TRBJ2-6	TGCGCCAGCAGTGGTGGAGCTGGGGCCAACGTCCTGACTTTC	CASSGGAGANVLTF
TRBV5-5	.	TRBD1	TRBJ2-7	TGTGCCAGCAGCAGGACAGGGGGCGAGGAGTACTTC	CASSRTGGEEYF
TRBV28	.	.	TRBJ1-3	TGTGCCAGCAAAAGTCGGCCTTACTCTGGAAACACCATATATTTT	CASKSRPYSGNTIYF
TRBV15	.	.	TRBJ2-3	TGTGCCACCAAGCGAGAGGGAATGGAAGATACGCAGTATTTT	CATKREGMEDTQYF
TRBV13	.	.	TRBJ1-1	TGTGCCAGCAGCCCCATCGGAGGGGGCACTGAAGCTTTCTTT	CASSPIGGGTEAFF
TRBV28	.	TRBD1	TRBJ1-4	TGTGCCAGCCTAAAAACAGGGACAGGGGAAAAACTGTTTTTT	CASLKTGTGEKLFF
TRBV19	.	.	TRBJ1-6	TGTGCCAGTAAGGCGGATTATAATTCACCCCTCCACTTT	CASKADYNSPLHF
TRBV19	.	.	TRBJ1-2	TGTGCCAGTAGTATAGATGAGGCAGGTTTTGCGTATGGCTACACCTTC	CASSIDEAGFAYGYTF
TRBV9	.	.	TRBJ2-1	TGTGCCAGCAACCGGGGGCAGAGTGTAAATGAGCAGTTCTTC	CASNRGQSVNEQFF
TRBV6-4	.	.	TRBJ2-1	TGTGCCAGCAGTGACTCCCAACGGGACCTCTACAATGAGCAGTTCTTC	CASSDSQRDLYNEQFF
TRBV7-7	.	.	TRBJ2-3	TGTGCCAGCAGCTTAGGGGTAGCGTCTACGCAGTATTTT	CASSLGVASTQYF
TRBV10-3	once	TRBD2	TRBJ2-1	TGTGCCATCAGTGAGAGGGAACTAGCGGCATACAATGAGCAGTTCTTC	CAISERELAAYNEQFF
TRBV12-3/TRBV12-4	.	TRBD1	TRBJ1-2	TGTGCCAGCAGCCCGGACAGGGGATTTGGCTACACCTTC	CASSPDRGFGYTF
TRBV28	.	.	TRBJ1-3	TGTGCCAGCAGTGGGCAGCGCTCTGGAAACACCATATATTTT	CASSGQRSGNTIYF
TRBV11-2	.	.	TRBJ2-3	TGTGCCAGCAGCTTAGTCGGGGGAATGGGCACAGATACGCAGTATTTT	CASSLVGGMGTDTQYF
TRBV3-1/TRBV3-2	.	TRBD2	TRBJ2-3	TGTGCCAGCAGCCAAGCCGGGGGGAGGGGAGATACGCAGTATTTT	CASSQAGGRGDTQYF
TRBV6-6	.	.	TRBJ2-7	TGTGCCAGCAGTCCGGACAGTACCTACGAGCAGTACTTC	CASSPDSTYEQYF
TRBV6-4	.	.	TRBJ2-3	TGTGCCAGCAGTGATCTCCGAAGCCTAGTACGGGAAAGCACAGATACGCAGTATTTT	CASSDLRSLVRESTDTQYF
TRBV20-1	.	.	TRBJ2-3	TGCAGTGCTAGTGGTCTGACAACGGATACGCAGTATTTT	CSASGLTTDTQYF